This TCR beta chain was obtained from a study of blood T cell repertoires in COVID-19. Study in general: There were acute and convalescent COVID-19 samples, and they came from the United States, Italy and Spain.

Per the original methods: Reference gene primer amplification yielded estimated nucleated cell counts. Here immunoSEQ multiplex PCR was the method, and the copy in TCRdb shows in-frame clones only, minus some. The V and J calls and clone size are taken from that table; D and trimming were inferred from the DNA. The repertoire includes around 240,000 clones, roughly nine tenths of them detected once, and about 1.2% sits in the top ten. V was pared by 8 bases and J by 8 bases, with 11 bases of the junction left unmatched. Germline V gene lookup returns CDR1 GTSNPN and CDR2 SVGIG (reference sequence). This CDR3 is built from 12 residues. Participants had their cohort set by participant-reported clinical history. This clone was recorded a few times.

The rearrangement joins TRBV30 to TRBJ1-2; 7 positions agree with TRBD1. The TCR originated in a human donor in a cohort exposed to, infected with or recovered from COVID-19 (not recorded which). The donor label of this sample is uncertain. The specimen sequenced was PBMCs or T cells enriched from blood (not recorded which). The DNA of the CDR3 is TGTGCCCTGTCTGGGGGACAGATCGGCTACACCTTC. Protein sequence: CALSGGQIGYTF.